This TCR beta chain was recovered during a study of shared clonotypes between healthy human individuals. Only Caucasian adults living in Nashville, Tennessee served as donors. The authors' processing: ImmunoSEQ junction-only sequences lacked quality scores, so their filtering differed. Using immunoSEQ multiplex PCR, the repertoire was profiled, and TCRdb retains in-frame clones only, with some absent. V and J calls and clone size are given by that table; D and trimming were obtained from the DNA. The data show about 600,000 clones, with roughly 79% seen just once and around 12% held by the top ten. The germline V gene encodes CDR1 SEHNR and CDR2 FQNEAQ (reference sequence). The CDR3 has 14 residues. The ends lost 5 bases at V and 6 bases at J; junction bases unmatched: 5.

The sequence came from a woman in her thirties or forties in good health. Some clones in this sample may be carry-over from other donors' samples. Specimen: PBMCs. The V and J genes are TRBV7-9 and TRBJ1-4, with 8 bases aligning to TRBD1. The DNA for the CDR3 is TGTGCCAGCAGCCGACTACAGGGGGATGAAAAACTGTTTTTT. Translation gives CASSRLQGDEKLFF.